This entry lists 26 T cell receptor beta chains sequenced from one sample in a study of spatial heterogeneity in lung cancer. Findings of the study overall: The number of expanded tumor alpha and beta chains correlated with mutation number.

TCRdb re-called the 5' RACE reads through MiXCR, storing one row per CDR3 protein. The table shows 24,000 or so distinct CDR3 sequences, with 8.8% occurring only once. The time point: sample taken at primary tumor resection. Their antigens remain unidentified. The sample in question was lung tumor tissue, obtained at surgery. The receptors were sampled from a male donor with early-stage non-small cell lung cancer.

This clonotype was counted between two and nine times. CDR3 residues: CASSLGTSGVSYEQYF. The CDR3 DNA reads as TGCGCCAGCAGCTTGGGGACTAGCGGGGTATCCTACGAGCAGTACTTC. This chain joins TRBV5-1 and TRBJ2-7; TRBD2 agrees at 12 bases. The CDR3 has 16 residues. J lost 1 base, V lost 0 bases, and 2 bases had no gene match. Germline CDR1 and CDR2: SGHRS and YFSETQ.

This clonotype has ten or more counts. The chain combines TRBV25-1 with TRBJ2-2; the match to TRBD2 covers 11 bases. Germline V gives CDR1 MGHDK, CDR2 SYGVNS. The CDR3 is made up of 16 amino acids. V lost 2 bases, J lost 3 bases, and 2 bases stayed unmatched. CDR3 region: CASSEGTSGYTGELFF. DNA for the CDR3: TGTGCCAGCAGTGAAGGGACTAGCGGATACACCGGGGAGCTGTTTTTT.

The CDR3 nucleotides read TGTGCCATCAGTGAGTCGTCACAGCGATTAGCCAAAAACATTCAGTACTTC. Protein: CAISESSQRLAKNIQYF. The chain links TRBV10-3 to TRBJ2-4; D unresolved. Germline lookup yields CDR1 ENHRY and CDR2 SYGVKD. V was trimmed by 0 bases and J by 0 bases, leaving 12 bases between them. The CDR3 has 17 amino acids.

This clonotype has at least ten counts. This chain links TRBV4-3 with TRBJ2-7; 10 bases align to TRBD2. The CDR3 has 13 residues. Germline V gene sequence: CDR1 LGHNA, CDR2 YSLEER. The V and J ends lost 4 bases and 5 bases, in that order; junction bases with no gene match: 2. CDR3 residues: CASSLAGGNEQYF. The CDR3 coding sequence is TGCGCCAGCAGCCTAGCGGGAGGCAACGAGCAGTACTTC.

This chain joins TRBV3-1 and TRBJ2-5; 9 nucleotides agree with TRBD2. The V gene's germline CDR1 is LGHDT and CDR2 YNNKEL (reference sequence). The J segment lost 7 bases and the V segment lost 4 bases, leaving 10 bases of the junction unmatched. The CDR3 is made up of 15 amino acids. The CDR3 DNA reads as TGTGCCAGCAGCCTGTTGGCTAGCGGGGAGGGGACCCAGTACTTC. Translation: CASSLLASGEGTQYF.

This clonotype was detected many times. The chain recombines TRBV28 with TRBJ2-7; 9 positions match TRBD2. CDR1 is MDHEN and CDR2 is SYDVKM in the germline V gene. Germline trimming cut 4 bases from V and 9 bases from J; bases unmatched to any gene: 10. The CDR3 is 14 amino acids. CDR3 loop: CASSSPGLALGQYF. For the CDR3, the DNA is TGTGCCAGCAGTTCCCCGGGACTAGCTTTGGGGCAGTACTTC.

This clonotype came up a few times. The V call is TRBV6-1, the J call TRBJ2-1, with TRBD2 matching 9 bases. Germline V lookup: CDR1 MNHNS, CDR2 SASEGT. V lost 7 bases to trimming and J lost 3 bases; unmatched junction nucleotides: 4. The CDR3 runs to 14 residues. The CDR3 region is CASTLAGLYNEQFF. The CDR3, as DNA: TGTGCCAGCACCCTAGCGGGACTCTACAATGAGCAGTTCTTC.

This clonotype was recorded at least ten times. The V gene is TRBV29-1, the J gene TRBJ2-5; possible D gene TRBD1, 6 bases. In germline, CDR1 is SQVTM, CDR2 ANQGSEA. There are 13 residues in the CDR3. V lost 6 bases and J 4 bases, leaving 15 bases between the germline ends. The CDR3 region is CSVSRQGPETQYF. The CDR3 nucleotides read TGCAGCGTATCCCGGCAGGGGCCAGAGACCCAGTACTTC.

Sample share makes this clonotype medium-sized. V usage is TRBV15 and J usage is TRBJ2-7; D gene ambiguous. This CDR3 comprises 15 residues. The ends were cut back, 0 bases at V and 2 bases at J, with 11 bases in the middle. The V gene's germline CDR1 is LNHNV and CDR2 YYDKDF (reference sequence). The CDR3 protein is CATSRDIADTYEQYF. In DNA form, the CDR3 reads TGTGCCACCAGCAGAGATATAGCCGATACCTACGAGCAGTACTTC. The full variable domain, completed using reference TRBV15 and TRBJ2-7, is DAMVIQNPRYQVTQFGKPVTLSCSQTLNHNVMYWYQQKSSQAPKLLFHYYDKDFNNEADTPDNFQSRRPNTSFCFLDIRSPGLGDTAMYLCATSRDIADTYEQYFGPGTRLTVT.

This clonotype occurred a few times. This sequence joins TRBV4-2 and TRBJ2-7; 7 nucleotides match TRBD2. This CDR3 is built from 16 residues. Germline lookup yields CDR1 LGHNA and CDR2 YNFKEQ. V lost 2 bases and J lost 4; bases outside the gene matches: 11. The chain's CDR3 is CASSQTLAEVGYEQYF. CDR3 sequence (DNA): TGTGCCAGCAGCCAAACCCTAGCGGAGGTGGGGTACGAGCAGTACTTC.

This clonotype was observed a handful of times. The rearrangement joins TRBV5-4 to TRBJ2-1; 7 bases are a match to TRBD1. With V trimmed by 0 bases and J by 7 bases, 4 bases remained unmatched. Germline CDR1 is SGHNT and CDR2 is YYREEE (reference sequence). The CDR3 length is 14 residues. CDR3 loop: CASSLAGTENEQFF. In DNA form, the CDR3 reads TGTGCCAGCAGCTTGGCCGGGACAGAGAATGAGCAGTTCTTC.

In its sample, this clonotype was seen many times. This chain connects TRBV7-6 to TRBJ2-5; D perhaps matches TRBD2 (6 bases). Germline V gene data show CDR1 as SGHVS and CDR2 as FNYEAQ. V was trimmed by 5 bases and J by 3 bases, leaving 10 bases between them. This CDR3 is 13 amino acids long. The CDR3 protein is CASSMGLKETQYF. The CDR3 DNA sequence: TGTGCCAGCAGCATGGGACTTAAAGAGACCCAGTACTTC.

The genes are TRBV3-1 and TRBJ2-3; tentatively, D is TRBD1 or TRBD2 (5 bases each). Germline-derived CDR1 and CDR2 are LGHDT and YNNKEL (reference sequence). The V end lost 6 bases, the J end lost 8 bases, and 12 bases lay between the germline ends. The CDR3 runs to 12 residues. The CDR3 loop is CASRAGQGTQYF. The DNA of the CDR3 is TGTGCCAGCAGGGCGGGCCAGGGTACGCAGTATTTT.

With regard to this clonotype: A read error is possible here, since a much larger clone lies one base away. The J gene is TRBJ2-7, the V gene TRBV3-1; 9 bases align to TRBD2. Germline V CDR1 and CDR2: LGHDT, YNNKEL (reference sequence). This CDR3 has 13 residues. The CDR3 protein is CAGSQGLAGEQYF. DNA for the CDR3: TGTGCCGGCAGCCAGGGACTAGCAGGCGAGCAGTACTTC.

The chain carries TRBV9 and TRBJ2-3; maybe TRBD1 (6 bases). Trimming left V 0 bases short and J 4 bases short, with 12 bases between. The CDR3 sequence is 15 residues long. From germline, CDR1 is SGDLS and CDR2 YYNGEE. The CDR3 loop reads CASSVGEGGPDTQYF. In nucleotides, the CDR3 is TGTGCCAGCAGCGTAGGTGAAGGGGGACCAGATACGCAGTATTTT.

This clonotype has a handful of counts. This may come from a read error, since a much larger clone is one base off. The V call is TRBV7-9, the J call TRBJ1-1, with D hard to call. The CDR3 is 14 residues long. V dropped 2 bases and J dropped 5 bases, with 12 bases sitting between them. Germline loops: CDR1 SEHNR, CDR2 FQNEAQ (reference sequence). The CDR3 DNA follows: TGTGCCAGCAGCTTAACTCACGGGGATACTGAAGCTTTCTTT. As protein: CASSLTHGDTEAFF.

J is TRBJ2-2 and V is TRBV28, with D maybe TRBD1 (6 bases). The CDR3 runs 16 residues. The ends were cut back, 2 bases at V and 1 base at J, with 11 bases in the middle. Looked up from germline, CDR1 is MDHEN and CDR2 is SYDVKM. CDR3 region: CASSLIGTRNTGELFF. The CDR3 coding sequence is TGTGCCAGCAGTTTAATTGGGACAAGGAACACCGGGGAGCTGTTTTTT.

The rearrangement joins TRBV5-1 to TRBJ2-7, with TRBD1 identical over 7 bases. This CDR3 region has 14 residues. Per germline, CDR1 SGHRS and CDR2 YFSETQ. V was clipped by 0 bases and J by 3 bases; unmatched bases: 3. The CDR3 here is CASSLAQGVYEQYF. The CDR3 DNA follows: TGCGCCAGCAGCTTGGCTCAGGGGGTCTACGAGCAGTACTTC.

The sample holds many counts of this clonotype. V gene TRBV20-1 combines with J gene TRBJ1-3; D gene ambiguous. The V and J ends lost 3 bases and 1 base respectively, with 13 bases between them. The germline V gene has CDR1 DFQATT and CDR2 SNEGSKA (reference sequence). The CDR3 is 15 residues long. In DNA form, the CDR3 reads TGCAGTGCTAGGCGACCGGGCAGGTCTGGAAACACCATATATTTT. Its protein is CSARRPGRSGNTIYF.

The table lists this clonotype with many counts. The rearrangement links TRBV20-1 to TRBJ2-1; D not certain. The CDR3 has 13 amino acids. Germline values: CDR1 DFQATT, CDR2 SNEGSKA (reference sequence). The V end was cut by 1 base, the J end by 7 bases, with 11 bases between. CDR3 amino acids: CSARGRLPNEQFF. CDR3 DNA: TGCAGTGCTAGAGGACGCTTACCAAATGAGCAGTTCTTC.

This clonotype counts as medium-sized. The CDR3 loop reads CAISVASNTGELFF. As DNA, the CDR3 is TGTGCCATCAGTGTCGCCTCGAACACCGGGGAGCTGTTTTTT. The chain couples TRBV10-3 to TRBJ2-2; D gene unclear. The germline V gene has CDR1 ENHRY and CDR2 SYGVKD. V lost 4 bases to trimming and J lost 0 bases, with 6 bases between them. CDR3 length: 14 residues.

Ten or more counts support this clonotype. V usage is TRBV7-3 and J usage is TRBJ1-6; D not resolved. The V and J ends lost 5 bases and 8 bases respectively, with 10 bases between them. Germline CDR1 and CDR2: SGHTA and FQGTGA. The CDR3 consists of 13 residues. CDR3 DNA sequence: TGTGCCAGCAGCCCCCGGGTAGATTCACCCCTCCACTTT. It codes for CASSPRVDSPLHF.

This clonotype is judged medium-sized. This chain connects TRBV5-6 to TRBJ2-3; TRBD2 agrees at 8 bases. V shed 2 bases, J shed 1 base, and the junction held 9 bases outside the gene matches. CDR1 SGHDT and CDR2 YYEEEE come from the germline V gene. The CDR3 length is 17 residues. The CDR3 DNA is TGTGCCAGCAGCTTCGAAGCGGGAGACTGGGGCACAGATACGCAGTATTTT. Translated: CASSFEAGDWGTDTQYF.

The chain recombines TRBV11-1 with TRBJ2-1; D remains ambiguous. The V gene's germline CDR1 is SGHAT and CDR2 FQDESV (reference sequence). V lost 1 base and J 4 bases, leaving 11 bases between the germline ends. The CDR3 length is 15 residues. The CDR3, as DNA: TGTGCCAGCAGCTTAGACCGGCCAGGATACAATGAGCAGTTCTTC. Amino acid sequence: CASSLDRPGYNEQFF.

This clonotype was seen a few times. At one end, the junction sequence differs from germline, possibly due to a read error. V gene TRBV5-1 combines with J gene TRBJ2-7, with D perhaps being TRBD1 or TRBD2 (5 bases each). The CDR3 loop spans 13 amino acids. Germline V lookup: CDR1 SGHRS, CDR2 YFSETQ. In DNA form, the CDR3 reads TGCGCCAGCAGCGAGGGGCCCCTCAGTATTAAGGACTTC. It is translated as CASSEGPLSIKDF.

The chain joins TRBV18 to TRBJ2-3; 7 bases are shared with TRBD1. The V gene's germline CDR1 is KGHSH and CDR2 LQKENI. The CDR3 is 15 residues long. Losses at the gene ends were 3 bases for V and 1 base for J; bases not matched to a gene: 4. Here the CDR3 DNA reads TGTGCCAGCTCACCGACAGGGATTCGCACAGATACGCAGTATTTT. Its translation is CASSPTGIRTDTQYF.